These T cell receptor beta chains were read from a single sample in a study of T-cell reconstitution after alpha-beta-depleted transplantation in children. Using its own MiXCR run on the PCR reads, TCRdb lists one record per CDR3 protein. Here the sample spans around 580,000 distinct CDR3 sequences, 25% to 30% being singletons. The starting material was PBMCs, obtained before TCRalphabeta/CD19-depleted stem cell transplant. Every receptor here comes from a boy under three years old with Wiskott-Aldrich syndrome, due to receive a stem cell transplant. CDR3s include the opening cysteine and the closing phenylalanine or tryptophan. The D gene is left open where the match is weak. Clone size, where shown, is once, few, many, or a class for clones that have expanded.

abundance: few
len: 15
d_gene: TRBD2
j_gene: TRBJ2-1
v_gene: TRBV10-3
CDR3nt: TGTGCCATCAGTAACACAGCGGGAGTTATCAATGAGCAGTTCTTC
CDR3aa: CAISNTAGVINEQFF

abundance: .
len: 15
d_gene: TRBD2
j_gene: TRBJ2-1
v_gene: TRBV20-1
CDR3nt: TGCAGTGCTAGAGTTAGCGGGAGATGGTCATATGAGCAGTTCTTC
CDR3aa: CSARVSGRWSYEQFF

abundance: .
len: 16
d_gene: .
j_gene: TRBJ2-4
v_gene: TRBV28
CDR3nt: TGTGCCAGCAGTAATTCACAGGGTTTAGCCAAAAACATTCAGTACTTC
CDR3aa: CASSNSQGLAKNIQYF

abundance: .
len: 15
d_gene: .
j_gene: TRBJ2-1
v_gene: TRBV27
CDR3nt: TGTGCCAGCAGTTCCCCGTTTAGCTCCTACAATGAGCAGTTCTTC
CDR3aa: CASSSPFSSYNEQFF

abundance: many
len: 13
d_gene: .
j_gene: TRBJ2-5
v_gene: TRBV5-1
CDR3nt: TGTGCCAGCAGTTTGGGGGACCAAGAGACCCAGTACTTC
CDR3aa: CASSLGDQETQYF

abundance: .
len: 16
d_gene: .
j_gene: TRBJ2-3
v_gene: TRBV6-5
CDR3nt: TGTGCCAGCAGTTACTCGATTAGGGGCTACACAGATACGCAGTATTTT
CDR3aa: CASSYSIRGYTDTQYF

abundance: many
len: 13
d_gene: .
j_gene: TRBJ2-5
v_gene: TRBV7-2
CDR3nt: TGTGCCAGCAGCTTAAGGGCCGGGGAGACCCAGTACTTC
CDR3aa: CASSLRAGETQYF

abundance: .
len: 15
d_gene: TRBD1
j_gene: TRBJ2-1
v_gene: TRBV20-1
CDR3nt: TGCAGAACCACCGAGGGACAGGGGGCAGGGAATGAGCAGTTCTTC
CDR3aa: CRTTEGQGAGNEQFF

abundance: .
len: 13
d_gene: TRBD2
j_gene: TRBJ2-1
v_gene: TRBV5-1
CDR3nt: TGCGCCAGCACGCCTAGCGGGAGATATGAGCAGTTCTTC
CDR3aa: CASTPSGRYEQFF

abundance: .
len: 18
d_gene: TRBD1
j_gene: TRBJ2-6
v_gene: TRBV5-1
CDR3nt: TGCGCCAGCAGCTTGGTTCCAGGGGGCGCGAAAGGGGCCAACGTCCTGACTTTC
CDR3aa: CASSLVPGGAKGANVLTF

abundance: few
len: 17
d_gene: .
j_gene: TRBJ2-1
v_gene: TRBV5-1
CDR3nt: TGCGCCAGCAACGATGGGACTGGATATAGTTCGTCTAATGAGCAGTTCTTC
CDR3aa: CASNDGTGYSSSNEQFF

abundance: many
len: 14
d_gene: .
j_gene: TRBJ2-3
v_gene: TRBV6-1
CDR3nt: TGTGCCAGCAGTCCCCGAGGGCGGGCAGATACGCAGTATTTT
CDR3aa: CASSPRGRADTQYF

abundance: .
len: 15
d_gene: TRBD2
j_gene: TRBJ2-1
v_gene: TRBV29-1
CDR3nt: TGCAGCGTTTGGGGGGGACTAGGAGGTGGTGATGAGCAGTTCTTC
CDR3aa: CSVWGGLGGGDEQFF

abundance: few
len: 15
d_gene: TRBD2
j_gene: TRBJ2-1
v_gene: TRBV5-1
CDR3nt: TGCGCCAGCAGTTTCCTAGCGGGAGTTTCCGATGAGCAGTTCTTC
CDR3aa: CASSFLAGVSDEQFF

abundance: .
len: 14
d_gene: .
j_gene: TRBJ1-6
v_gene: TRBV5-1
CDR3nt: TGCGCCAGCAGCTTGCAAAGGGTCGGTGATCCCCTCCACTTT
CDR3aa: CASSLQRVGDPLHF

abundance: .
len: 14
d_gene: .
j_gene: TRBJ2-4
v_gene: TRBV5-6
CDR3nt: TGTGCCAGCAGCTTGGTAGGGGCAGCAAACATTCAGTACTTC
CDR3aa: CASSLVGAANIQYF

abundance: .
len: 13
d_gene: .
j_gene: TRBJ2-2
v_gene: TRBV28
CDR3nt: TGTGCCAGCAGTTTTCTTAGGACCGGGGAGCTGTTTTTT
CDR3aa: CASSFLRTGELFF

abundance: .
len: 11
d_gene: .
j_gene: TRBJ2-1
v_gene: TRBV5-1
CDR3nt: TGCGCCAGCAGCCAGGGACCGAGGCAGTTCTTC
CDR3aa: CASSQGPRQFF

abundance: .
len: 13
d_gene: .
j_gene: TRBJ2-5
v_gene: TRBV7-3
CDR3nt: TGTGCCAGCAGCTTAGCCAGAAAAGAGACCCAGTACTTC
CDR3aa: CASSLARKETQYF

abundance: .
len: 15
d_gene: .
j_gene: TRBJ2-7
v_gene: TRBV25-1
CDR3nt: TGTGCCAGCAGACAAACAGGGTGGGGGACCTACGAGCAGTACTTC
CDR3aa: CASRQTGWGTYEQYF

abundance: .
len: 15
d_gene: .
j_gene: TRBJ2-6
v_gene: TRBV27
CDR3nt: TGTGCCAGCAGGGCTCTGGGTGCTGGGGCCAACGTCCTGACTTTC
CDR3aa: CASRALGAGANVLTF

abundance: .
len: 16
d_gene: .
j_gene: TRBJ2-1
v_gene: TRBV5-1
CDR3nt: TGCGCCAGCAGCTTCGGCGGAGGGCGGAACTACAATGAGCAGTTCTTC
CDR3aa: CASSFGGGRNYNEQFF

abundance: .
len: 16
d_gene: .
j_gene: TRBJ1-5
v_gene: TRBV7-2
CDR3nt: TGTGCCAGCAGCCTCCGGGGCCAGGGGAGCAATCAGCCCCAGCATTTT
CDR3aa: CASSLRGQGSNQPQHF

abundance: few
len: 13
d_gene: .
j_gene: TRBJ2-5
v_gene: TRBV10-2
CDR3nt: TGCGCCAGCAGTGAGGGCCATGCGGGGACCCAGTACTTC
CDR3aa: CASSEGHAGTQYF

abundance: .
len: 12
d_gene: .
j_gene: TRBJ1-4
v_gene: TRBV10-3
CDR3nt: TGTGCCATCAGTGAAGAGGGCGAAAAACTGTTTTTT
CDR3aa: CAISEEGEKLFF

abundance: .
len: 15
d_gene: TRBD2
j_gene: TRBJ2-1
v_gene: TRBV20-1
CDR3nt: TGCAGTGCTAGGGCGGGGACTAGCCCTTACAATGAGCAGTTCTTC
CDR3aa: CSARAGTSPYNEQFF

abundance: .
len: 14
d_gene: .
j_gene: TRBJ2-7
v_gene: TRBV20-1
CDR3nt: TGCAGTGCTAGTGTCCGGGGAGCGCTTACCGAGCAGTACTTC
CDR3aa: CSASVRGALTEQYF

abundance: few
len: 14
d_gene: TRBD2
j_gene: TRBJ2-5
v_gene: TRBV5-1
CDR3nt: TGCGCCAGCACTCTAGCGGGATTTCAAGAGACCCAGTACTTC
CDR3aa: CASTLAGFQETQYF

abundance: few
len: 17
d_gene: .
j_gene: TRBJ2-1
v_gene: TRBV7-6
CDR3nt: TGTGCCAGCAGCTTAACTGAGACACCGAGCTCCTACAATGAGCAGTTCTTC
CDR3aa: CASSLTETPSSYNEQFF

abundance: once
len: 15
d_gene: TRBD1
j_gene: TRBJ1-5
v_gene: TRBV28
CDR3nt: TGTGCCAGCAGTTTCCCGGACAGGGAGGGACAGCCCCAGCATTTT
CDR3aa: CASSFPDREGQPQHF

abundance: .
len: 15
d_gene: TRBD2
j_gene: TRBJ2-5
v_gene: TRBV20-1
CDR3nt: TGCAGTGGAGGGGAACTAGCGGGATTCCAAGAGACCCAGTACTTC
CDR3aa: CSGGELAGFQETQYF

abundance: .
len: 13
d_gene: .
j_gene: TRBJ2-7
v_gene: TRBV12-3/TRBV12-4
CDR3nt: TGTGCCAGCAGTTTAGCCAGTTTCTACGAGCAGTACTTC
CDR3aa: CASSLASFYEQYF

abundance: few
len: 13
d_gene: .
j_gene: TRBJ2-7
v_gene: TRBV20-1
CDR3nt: TGCAGTGCTCCAGACGGAAACAGGGACGAGCAGTACTTC
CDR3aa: CSAPDGNRDEQYF

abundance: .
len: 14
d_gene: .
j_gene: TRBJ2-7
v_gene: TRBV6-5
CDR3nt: TGTGCCAGCAGTTACTCGTACGGAGCCTACGAGCAGTACTTC
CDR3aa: CASSYSYGAYEQYF

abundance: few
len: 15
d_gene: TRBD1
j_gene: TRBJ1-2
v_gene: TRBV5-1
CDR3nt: TGCGCCAGCAGCTACCGTTTGGGGACAGGTGGTGAACTTACCTTC
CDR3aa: CASSYRLGTGGELTF

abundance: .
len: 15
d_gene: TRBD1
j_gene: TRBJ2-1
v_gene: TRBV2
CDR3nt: TGTGCCAGCAGCGTGACAGGGGGGTCCCTCAATGAGCAGTTCTTC
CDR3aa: CASSVTGGSLNEQFF

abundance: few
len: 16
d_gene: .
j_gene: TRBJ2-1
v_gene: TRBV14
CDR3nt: TGTGCCAGCAGCCAATGGGGGCGTAGCTCCTACAATGAGCAGTTCTTC
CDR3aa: CASSQWGRSSYNEQFF

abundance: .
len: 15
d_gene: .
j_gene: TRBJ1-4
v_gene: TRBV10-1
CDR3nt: TGCGCCAGCAGTGACCGAACAGGGCCGGGTGAAAAACTGTTTTTT
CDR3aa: CASSDRTGPGEKLFF

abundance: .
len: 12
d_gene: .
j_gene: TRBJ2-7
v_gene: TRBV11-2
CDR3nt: TGTGCCAGCAGCTTCACCTCCTACGAGCAGTACTTC
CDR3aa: CASSFTSYEQYF

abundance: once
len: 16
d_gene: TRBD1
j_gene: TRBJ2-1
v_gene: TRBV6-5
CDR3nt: TGTGCCAGCAGTAACCCGCCGGGACAGGGGATCAATGAGCAGTTCTTC
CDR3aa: CASSNPPGQGINEQFF

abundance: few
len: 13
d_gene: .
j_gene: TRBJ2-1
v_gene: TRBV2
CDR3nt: TGTGCCAGCAGTGAAATCTCAGGGAATGAGCAGTTCTTC
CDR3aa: CASSEISGNEQFF

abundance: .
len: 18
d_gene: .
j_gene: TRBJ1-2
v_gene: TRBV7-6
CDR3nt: TGTGCCAGCAGCTTAGGGGCTTTCGAGACAGCCAAATGGGGAGGTTACACCTTC
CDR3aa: CASSLGAFETAKWGGYTF

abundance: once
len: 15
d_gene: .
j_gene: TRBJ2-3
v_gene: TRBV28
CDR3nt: TGTGCCAGCAGTTTAAAGTTAGGACGCACAGATACGCAGTATTTT
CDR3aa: CASSLKLGRTDTQYF

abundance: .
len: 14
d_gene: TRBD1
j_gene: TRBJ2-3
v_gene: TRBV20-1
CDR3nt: TGCAGTGCGCTCAGACAGGGGCGATCCAATACGCAGTATTTT
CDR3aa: CSALRQGRSNTQYF

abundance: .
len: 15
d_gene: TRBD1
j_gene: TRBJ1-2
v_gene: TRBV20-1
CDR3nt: TGCAGTGCTAAAAACTACAGGGGGCGCACCGATGGCTACACCTTC
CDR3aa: CSAKNYRGRTDGYTF

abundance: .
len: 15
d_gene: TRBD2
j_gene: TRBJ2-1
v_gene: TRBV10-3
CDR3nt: TGTGCCATAACCAGACTAGCGGGAGCTAGCGATGAGCAGTTCTTC
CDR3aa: CAITRLAGASDEQFF

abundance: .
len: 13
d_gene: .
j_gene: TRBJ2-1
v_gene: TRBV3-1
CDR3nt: TGTGCCAGCAGCCATAATTCAGGGTATGAGCAGTTCTTC
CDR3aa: CASSHNSGYEQFF

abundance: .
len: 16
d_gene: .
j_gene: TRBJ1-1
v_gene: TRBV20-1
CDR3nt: TGCAGTGCTAGACAAGTTTGGGGAGGCCTGAACACTGAAGCTTTCTTT
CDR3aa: CSARQVWGGLNTEAFF

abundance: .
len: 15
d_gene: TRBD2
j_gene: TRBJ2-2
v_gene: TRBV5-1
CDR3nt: TGCGCCAGCAGCTCGGGACTAGCAATCACCGGGGAGCTGTTTTTT
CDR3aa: CASSSGLAITGELFF

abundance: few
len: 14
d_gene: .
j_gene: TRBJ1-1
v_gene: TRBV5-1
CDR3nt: TGCGCCAGCAGCTCGACCTATAGGGGCACTGAAGCTTTCTTT
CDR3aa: CASSSTYRGTEAFF

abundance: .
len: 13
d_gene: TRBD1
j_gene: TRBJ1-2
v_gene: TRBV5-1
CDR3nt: TGCGCCAGCAGTCCATGGGACAGCTATGGCTACACCTTC
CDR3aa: CASSPWDSYGYTF

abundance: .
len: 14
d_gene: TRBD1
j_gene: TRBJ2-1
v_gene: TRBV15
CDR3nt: TGTGCCACCAGCGGAAGGGACAGCGGCAATGAGCAGTTCTTC
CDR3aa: CATSGRDSGNEQFF

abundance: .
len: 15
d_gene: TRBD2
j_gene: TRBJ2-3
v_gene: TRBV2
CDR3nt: TGTGCCAGCCGTGAAGCGGGAGGGAGCACAGATACGCAGTATTTT
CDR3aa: CASREAGGSTDTQYF

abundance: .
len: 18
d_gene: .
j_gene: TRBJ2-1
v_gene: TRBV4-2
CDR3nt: TGTGCCAGCAGCCAAGAAATTGTTGCGGGGAGCTCCTACAATGAGCAGTTCTTC
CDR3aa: CASSQEIVAGSSYNEQFF

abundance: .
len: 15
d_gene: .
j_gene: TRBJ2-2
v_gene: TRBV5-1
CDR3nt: TGCGCCAGCAGCTTGGCGTTCGGGGCGGCCGGGGAGCTGTTTTTT
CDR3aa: CASSLAFGAAGELFF

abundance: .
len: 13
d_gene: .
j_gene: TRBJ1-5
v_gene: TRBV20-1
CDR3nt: TGCAGTGCTAGAAGAGGGGGGGATCAGCCCCAGCATTTT
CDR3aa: CSARRGGDQPQHF